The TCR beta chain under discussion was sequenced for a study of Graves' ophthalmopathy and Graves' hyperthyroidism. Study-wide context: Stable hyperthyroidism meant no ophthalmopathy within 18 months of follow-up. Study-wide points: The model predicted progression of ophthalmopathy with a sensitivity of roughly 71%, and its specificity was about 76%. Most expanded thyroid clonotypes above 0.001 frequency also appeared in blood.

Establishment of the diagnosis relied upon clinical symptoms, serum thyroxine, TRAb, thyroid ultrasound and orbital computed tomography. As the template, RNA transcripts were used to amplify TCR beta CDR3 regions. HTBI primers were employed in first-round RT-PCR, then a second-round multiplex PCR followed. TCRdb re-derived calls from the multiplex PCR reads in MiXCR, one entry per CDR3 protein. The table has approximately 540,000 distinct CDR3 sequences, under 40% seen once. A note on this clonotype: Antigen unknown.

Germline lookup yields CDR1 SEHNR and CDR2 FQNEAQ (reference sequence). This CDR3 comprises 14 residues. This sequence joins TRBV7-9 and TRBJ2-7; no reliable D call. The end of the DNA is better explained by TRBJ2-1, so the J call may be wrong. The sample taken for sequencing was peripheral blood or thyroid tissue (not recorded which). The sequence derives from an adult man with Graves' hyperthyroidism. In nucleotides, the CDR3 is TGTGCCAGCAGCTTAGTTGGGATGGGCAATGAGCAGTTCTTC. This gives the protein CASSLVGMGNEQFF.